This is a list of T cell receptor beta chains from one sample in a study of shared clonotypes between healthy human individuals. The protocol was immunoSEQ multiplex PCR, while the TCRdb copy is restricted to in-frame clones and leaves out a portion. This sample carries over a million clones, around three quarters of them seen once, and the ten largest clones take approximately 0.5%. Material: memory CD4+ T cells from PBMCs. These receptors were collected from a man between 18 and 35 years old in good health. Some clones in this sample may be carry-over from other donors' samples. Both conserved end residues are part of each CDR3. Each record gives: clone size, V gene, D gene, J gene, CDR3 protein, CDR3 DNA. The D gene is left open where the match is weak. Clone size, where shown, is once, few, many, or a class for clones that have expanded.

NA	TRBV7-3	NA	TRBJ2-5	CASSLRLEETQYF	TGTGCCAGCAGCCTTCGACTAGAAGAGACCCAGTACTTC
NA	TRBV28	NA	TRBJ1-1	CASSPDSEAFF	TGTGCCAGCAGTCCGGACAGTGAAGCTTTCTTT
NA	TRBV6-5	NA	TRBJ1-3	CASRTLGGSGNTIYF	TGTGCCAGCAGGACCTTGGGGGGCTCTGGAAACACCATATATTTT
NA	TRBV27	TRBD2	TRBJ2-1	CASRQDGTSGVYNEQFF	TGTGCCAGCAGGCAAGATGGGACTAGCGGGGTTTACAATGAGCAGTTCTTC
NA	TRBV5-4	TRBD1	TRBJ2-3	CASSTTGAVGDTQYF	TGTGCCAGCAGCACTACAGGGGCCGTCGGGGATACGCAGTATTTT
NA	TRBV28	NA	TRBJ2-7	CASSLPGSGYEQYF	TGTGCCAGCAGTTTACCCGGGAGCGGCTACGAGCAGTACTTC
NA	TRBV18	NA	TRBJ2-7	CASSPEGPLEQYF	TGTGCCAGCTCACCTGAGGGACCTCTCGAGCAGTACTTC
NA	TRBV6-1	NA	TRBJ2-3	CAITQGGVTDTQYF	TGTGCCATTACACAGGGGGGGGTCACAGATACGCAGTATTTT
NA	TRBV7-3	NA	TRBJ2-2	CASSPAAGELFF	TGTGCCAGCAGCCCCGCCGCCGGGGAGCTGTTTTTT
NA	TRBV5-8	NA	TRBJ1-2	CASSLDRSYGYTF	TGTGCCAGCAGCTTGGACCGAAGTTATGGCTACACCTTC
NA	TRBV9	NA	TRBJ2-1	CASSVAPEGYNEQFF	TGTGCCAGCAGCGTAGCCCCCGAGGGATACAATGAGCAGTTCTTC
once	TRBV6-5	NA	TRBJ1-2	CAIGRGSYGYTF	TGTGCCATCGGAAGGGGCAGCTATGGCTACACCTTC
NA	TRBV7-2	NA	TRBJ1-2	CASSFGQPRWYGYTF	TGTGCCAGCAGCTTTGGACAGCCAAGGTGGTATGGCTACACCTTC
NA	TRBV9	TRBD1	TRBJ2-3	CASSGTGGTDTQYF	TGTGCCAGCAGCGGGACAGGGGGCACAGATACGCAGTATTTT
NA	TRBV4-2	TRBD2	TRBJ2-2	CASSQGTSGRAGELFF	TGTGCCAGCAGTCAGGGGACTAGCGGGAGAGCCGGGGAGCTGTTTTTT
few	TRBV7-3	NA	TRBJ2-3	CASSLTNEDTQYF	TGTGCCAGCAGCTTAACGAATGAAGATACGCAGTATTTT
once	TRBV20-1	NA	TRBJ2-1	CSAPGPDEQFF	TGCAGTGCCCCGGGCCCCGATGAGCAGTTCTTC
NA	TRBV28	NA	TRBJ2-7	CASSFNGGGVYEQYF	TGTGCCAGCAGTTTCAATGGGGGAGGAGTCTACGAGCAGTACTTC
NA	TRBV6-1	NA	TRBJ1-5	CASSEGFGQPQHF	TGTGCCAGCAGTGAGGGATTCGGTCAGCCCCAGCATTTT
NA	TRBV5-6	NA	TRBJ2-1	CASSLASSSYNEQFF	TGTGCCAGCAGCTTGGCTTCTAGCTCCTACAATGAGCAGTTCTTC
NA	TRBV29-1	NA	TRBJ2-3	CSVASTDTQYF	TGCAGCGTTGCTAGCACAGATACGCAGTATTTT
NA	TRBV5-1	TRBD2	TRBJ2-1	CASSYPEKTSGRENEQFF	TGCGCCAGCAGCTACCCTGAAAAGACTAGCGGGAGGGAGAATGAGCAGTTCTTC
NA	TRBV9	NA	TRBJ2-2	CASSVVGTVYNTGELFF	TGTGCCAGCAGCGTAGTCGGTACGGTATACAACACCGGGGAGCTGTTTTTT
NA	TRBV7-9	NA	TRBJ2-7	CASSLAEIITEQYF	TGTGCCAGCAGCTTAGCTGAGATAATTACCGAGCAGTACTTC
NA	TRBV7-9	NA	TRBJ2-5	CASSFPGVETQYF	TGTGCCAGCAGCTTTCCAGGGGTTGAGACCCAGTACTTC
NA	TRBV28	NA	TRBJ2-1	CASSLRTEPNEQFF	TGTGCCAGCAGCCTACGGACAGAACCCAATGAGCAGTTCTTC
NA	TRBV5-1	NA	TRBJ2-1	CASSLEGPSRNEQFF	TGCGCCAGCAGCTTGGAAGGACCGAGTCGCAATGAGCAGTTCTTC
NA	TRBV14	NA	TRBJ2-2	CASSQIAVPNTGELFF	TGTGCCAGCAGCCAGATAGCGGTCCCGAACACCGGGGAGCTGTTTTTT
NA	TRBV2	TRBD1	TRBJ1-5	CASSETRWDSNQPQHF	TGTGCCAGCAGTGAAACGCGTTGGGACAGTAATCAGCCCCAGCATTTT
once	TRBV10-1	NA	TRBJ2-2	CASTEGGELFF	TGCGCCAGCACCGAAGGCGGGGAGCTGTTTTTT
NA	TRBV28	NA	TRBJ1-1	CASGRFQNTEAFF	TGTGCCAGCGGGAGGTTCCAGAACACTGAAGCTTTCTTT
NA	TRBV9	NA	TRBJ2-5	CASSETGIQETQYF	TGTGCCAGCAGCGAAACAGGGATCCAAGAGACCCAGTACTTC
NA	TRBV7-2	TRBD2	TRBJ2-1	CASSLRLAGANEQFF	TGTGCCAGCAGCTTGCGGCTAGCGGGCGCCAATGAGCAGTTCTTC
NA	TRBV18	TRBD1	TRBJ2-1	CASSPRQGPYNEQFF	TGTGCCAGCTCACCAAGACAGGGCCCCTACAATGAGCAGTTCTTC
NA	TRBV2	TRBD1	TRBJ1-4	CASSVQGVRSTTNEKLFF	TGTGCCAGCAGTGTACAGGGGGTTCGATCGACAACTAATGAAAAACTGTTTTTT
few	TRBV30	TRBD1	TRBJ1-3	CAWSTGTVSSSGNTIYF	TGTGCCTGGAGTACCGGGACAGTATCGTCCTCTGGAAACACCATATATTTT
few	TRBV28	TRBD2	TRBJ2-5	CASSPGLAGGRETQYF	TGTGCCAGCAGCCCGGGACTAGCGGGAGGACGAGAGACCCAGTACTTC
NA	TRBV5-1	TRBD1	TRBJ2-5	CASSQGQREETQYF	TGCGCCAGCAGCCAGGGACAGAGAGAAGAGACCCAGTACTTC
NA	TRBV18	NA	TRBJ2-6	CASSPGGSGANVLTF	TGTGCCAGCTCCCCGGGTGGGTCTGGGGCCAACGTCCTGACTTTC
NA	TRBV18	TRBD1	TRBJ1-1	CASSPDRWRSTEAFF	TGTGCCAGCTCACCGGACAGGTGGAGGAGCACTGAAGCTTTCTTT
NA	TRBV4-1	NA	TRBJ1-6	CASSQEKGRAYNSPLHF	TGCGCCAGCAGCCAAGAAAAGGGCAGGGCATATAATTCACCCCTCCACTTT
NA	TRBV2	TRBD1	TRBJ1-2	CASSWDRGDYGYTF	TGTGCCAGCAGTTGGGACAGAGGGGACTATGGCTACACCTTC
few	TRBV6-5	NA	TRBJ1-2	CASGGRGYGYTF	TGTGCCAGTGGTGGGAGGGGGTATGGCTACACCTTC
NA	TRBV9	NA	TRBJ2-2	CASSVEPPGGPGELFF	TGTGCCAGCAGCGTAGAACCCCCCGGGGGGCCCGGGGAGCTGTTTTTT
NA	TRBV27	NA	TRBJ1-1	CASSLGGYDTEAFF	TGTGCCAGCAGTTTAGGAGGGTATGACACTGAAGCTTTCTTT
NA	TRBV27	NA	TRBJ2-3	CASGLGLGDTQYF	TGTGCCAGTGGGCTAGGCCTTGGGGATACGCAGTATTTT
NA	TRBV4-1	NA	TRBJ2-1	CASSQGFQASYNEQFF	TGCGCCAGCAGCCAAGGGTTTCAGGCATCATACAATGAGCAGTTCTTC
NA	TRBV28	NA	TRBJ1-5	CASLEGDQPQHF	TGTGCCAGCCTTGAGGGGGATCAGCCCCAGCATTTT
NA	TRBV6-5	NA	TRBJ2-3	CASRGNRARGDTQYF	TGTGCCAGCAGGGGCAACAGGGCCCGTGGGGATACGCAGTATTTT
once	TRBV2	NA	TRBJ1-1	CASSEEGQGVSEAFF	TGTGCCAGCAGTGAAGAGGGCCAGGGCGTCAGTGAAGCTTTCTTT
NA	TRBV27	NA	TRBJ2-3	CASKKGTTDTQYF	TGTGCCAGCAAAAAAGGGACCACAGATACGCAGTATTTT
NA	TRBV28	NA	TRBJ2-1	CASRPGHTSREQFF	TGTGCCAGCAGGCCGGGACACACCTCTCGTGAGCAGTTCTTC
NA	TRBV29-1	TRBD1	TRBJ1-1	CSVNRGTEAFF	TGCAGCGTTAACAGGGGAACTGAAGCTTTCTTT